Each of the 20 T cell receptor beta chains below was sequenced from the same sample in a study of cytomegalovirus exposure and HLA in healthy donors (dated by TCRdb to about 2017). The library was obtained by the immunoSEQ multiplex PCR assay. For the multiplex PCR, a mixture combining 60 forward primers for TCR Vbeta segments and 13 reverse primers for TCR Jbeta segments was used. This is the immuneACCESS table as TCRdb keeps it, with only in-frame sequences that have V and J called. A part of the clones is gone; compared with another copy, unresolved V genes explain less than half, and the rest is unexplained. This sample holds roughly 100,000 clones; around 75% were observed only once. 6.9% of the sample is taken by the ten largest. The material sequenced was PBMCs. The receptors here all came from a man between 25 and 39 years old in good health and CMV-seropositive.

V and J are TRBV7-9 and TRBJ2-7, with 9 bases fitting TRBD1. CDR1 is SEHNR, CDR2 FQNEAQ, per germline (reference sequence). J gave up 5 bases and V 4 bases, and 6 bases lay outside the gene matches. The length of the CDR3 is 14 residues. The CDR3 here is CASSSQGAINEQYF. Written as DNA, the CDR3 is TGTGCCAGCAGCTCACAGGGGGCGATCAACGAGCAGTACTTC.

The table lists this clone with a count of one. The chain links TRBV5-1 to TRBJ2-3, with a weak D call TRBD1 (5 bases). V lost 0 bases and J 0 bases, leaving 11 bases between the germline ends. From germline, CDR1 is SGHRS and CDR2 YFSETQ. This CDR3 is built from 16 residues. This CDR3 reads CASSLGQHSSTDTQYF. The CDR3, as DNA: TGCGCCAGCAGCTTGGGACAGCACTCTAGCACAGATACGCAGTATTTT.

The chain employs TRBV19 and TRBJ2-3; the match to TRBD1 covers 7 bases. The CDR3 spans 13 residues. Looked up from germline, CDR1 is LNHDA and CDR2 is SQIVND (reference sequence). V lost 8 bases and J lost 5; bases outside the gene matches: 7. This CDR3 is CASRQGAGDTQYF. Written as DNA, the CDR3 is TGTGCCAGTCGACAGGGCGCCGGAGATACGCAGTATTTT.

The chain recombines TRBV7-2 with TRBJ2-7; weak D call: TRBD2 (7 bases). The CDR3 runs to 15 residues. Trimming removed 5 bases from V and 5 bases from J, with 19 bases in between. CDR1 is SGHTA and CDR2 is FQGNSA in the germline V gene. The CDR3 spells CASSPSGRGLHEQYF. CDR3 bases: TGTGCCAGCAGCCCTTCCGGGCGGGGGCTCCACGAGCAGTACTTC.

V usage is TRBV7-9 and J usage is TRBJ1-4; D gene ambiguous. Trimming shortened V by 0 bases and J by 14 bases, and 10 bases separated the two germline ends. The CDR3 runs to 12 residues. CDR1 is SEHNR, CDR2 FQNEAQ, per germline (reference sequence). The CDR3 protein is CASSLAGGFLFF. CDR3 sequence (DNA): TGTGCCAGCAGCTTAGCAGGCGGATTCCTGTTTTTT. Full variable domain (remainder filled in from reference TRBV7-9 and TRBJ1-4): DTGVSQNPRHKITKRGQNVTFRCDPISEHNRLYWYRQTLGQGPEFLTYFQNEAQLEKSRLLSDRFSAERPKGSFSTLEIQRTEQGDSAMYLCASSLAGGFLFFGSGTQLSVL.

V is TRBV28 and J is TRBJ1-3; D not certain. The CDR3 covers 13 residues. The germline V and J ends were trimmed by 8 bases and 0 bases, with 8 bases remaining between them. The germline V gene encodes CDR1 MDHEN and CDR2 SYDVKM. CDR3 DNA: TGTGCCAGCGCCATTAGCTCTGGAAACACCATATATTTT. Residues: CASAISSGNTIYF.

On this clone itself: Germline is not matched at one junction end, which may reflect a read error. The chain carries TRBV7-7 and TRBJ2-1; 11 positions agree with TRBD2. The CDR3 has 14 amino acids. CDR1 and CDR2 (germline): SSHAT, FNYEAQ (reference sequence). This chain's CDR3 is CASSASGGNGEQFF. CDR3 DNA: TGTGCTAGCAGCGCTAGCGGGGGGAACGGTGAGCAGTTCTTC. The full variable domain, rest sourced from reference TRBV7-7 and TRBJ2-1, is GAGVSQSPRYKVTKRGQDVTLRCDPISSHATLYWYQQALGQGPEFLTYFNYEAQPDKSGLPSDRFSAERPEGSISTLTIQRTEQRDSAMYRCASSASGGNGEQFFGPGTRLTVL.

This clone was counted only a few times. The chain is built from TRBV7-3 and TRBJ2-1, with 7 nucleotides matching TRBD2. After removal of 2 bases from V and 6 bases from J, the junction contained 4 bases not matched to a gene. The CDR3 totals 14 residues. Germline V gene sequence: CDR1 SGHTA, CDR2 FQGTGA. For the CDR3, the DNA is TGTGCCAGCAGCTTATCGGCTAGCGGCAATGAGCAGTTCTTC. Its protein product is CASSLSASGNEQFF.

The V gene is TRBV5-1, the J gene TRBJ1-1; D is unresolved. The V end was cut by 4 bases, the J end by 0 bases, with 19 bases between. The CDR3 contains 17 residues. Germline V CDR1 and CDR2: SGHRS, YFSETQ. DNA of the CDR3: TGCGCCAGCAGCCCCAAAACGGGGTTGGGAATGAACACTGAAGCTTTCTTT. Encoded protein: CASSPKTGLGMNTEAFF.

This rearrangement joins TRBV27 to TRBJ2-7, with D maybe TRBD1 (6 bases). CDR1 and CDR2 from the germline V gene are MNHEY and SMNVEV (reference sequence). Between the trimmed V and J ends, which lost 6 bases and 6 bases, there was a span of 15 bases. This CDR3 has 13 amino acids. As DNA, the CDR3 is TGTGCCAGCAGCGGACAGAATCTAGGCGAGCAGTACTTC. Protein: CASSGQNLGEQYF.

With regard to this clone: The sample holds other DNA sequences that translate to the same CDR3. This chain joins TRBV28 and TRBJ1-2, with D maybe TRBD1 (6 bases). Germline CDR1 reads MDHEN; CDR2 reads SYDVKM. V was cut by 3 bases and J by 2 bases, with 7 bases left in between. This CDR3 has 13 amino acids. The CDR3 sequence: CASSFGQNYGYTF. CDR3 in DNA: TGTGCCAGCAGTTTTGGACAGAACTATGGCTACACCTTC.

This chain joins TRBV7-6 and TRBJ1-6, with 9 bases that match TRBD1. The CDR3 extends over 17 amino acids. With V trimmed by 5 bases and J by 10 bases, 15 bases remained unmatched. CDR1 SGHVS and CDR2 FNYEAQ come from the germline V gene. CDR3 sequence: CASSLQTSGTGNSPLHF. CDR3 coding DNA: TGTGCCAGCAGCCTTCAGACCTCCGGGACAGGGAACTCACCCCTCCACTTT. Variable domain in full (rest from reference TRBV7-6 and TRBJ1-6): GAGVSQSPRYKVTKRGQDVALRCDPISGHVSLYWYRQALGQGPEFLTYFNYEAQQDKSGLPNDRFSAERPEGSISTLTIQRTEQRDSAMYRCASSLQTSGTGNSPLHFGNGTRLTVT.

This chain joins TRBV5-1 and TRBJ2-5; no clear D gene. The DNA end favors TRBJ2-7, so the J call may be wrong. The CDR3 contains 10 residues. CDR1 and CDR2 (germline): SGHRS, YFSETQ. The CDR3 sequence is CASISYEQYF. CDR3 coding DNA: TGCGCCAGCATCTCCTACGAGCAGTACTTC.

This chain uses TRBV9 with TRBJ1-2, with D unclear. Germline V CDR1 and CDR2: SGDLS, YYNGEE. V was cut by 2 bases and J by 7 bases, with 9 bases left in between. The CDR3 runs to 12 residues. DNA for the CDR3: TGTGCCAGCAGCGTCAGCGGAACTGGCTACACCTTC. Its protein is CASSVSGTGYTF.

This clone has only one observation. The chain recombines TRBV29-1 with TRBJ2-3; D unresolved. This CDR3 is built from 12 residues. Germline loops: CDR1 SQVTM, CDR2 ANQGSEA. V was cut by 4 bases and J by 1 base, with 6 bases left in between. The CDR3 here is CSVGPGTDTQYF. The CDR3 bases are TGCAGCGTTGGTCCAGGCACAGATACGCAGTATTTT.

This clone was detected only a few times. V gene TRBV15 combines with J gene TRBJ2-7; the match to TRBD1 covers 9 bases. V was pared by 1 base and J by 5 bases, with 9 bases of the junction left unmatched. This CDR3 spans 16 amino acids. The germline gives CDR1 LNHNV, CDR2 YYDKDF (reference sequence). CDR3: CATSRGGDRAAHEQYF. For the CDR3, the DNA is TGTGCCACCAGCAGAGGCGGGGACAGGGCCGCCCACGAGCAGTACTTC.

At least ten counts were recorded for this clone. Other DNA sequences within the sample encode an identical CDR3. The chain couples TRBV7-3 to TRBJ2-3, with 7 bases lining up with TRBD2. There are 14 residues in the CDR3. The J segment lost 1 base and the V segment lost 2 bases, leaving 0 bases of the junction unmatched. Germline CDR1 and CDR2: SGHTA and FQGTGA. The CDR3 loop is CASSLAGGTDTQYF. The CDR3 region has the DNA TGTGCCAGCAGCTTAGCGGGGGGCACAGATACGCAGTATTTT.

In regard to this clone: Other DNA sequences from this sample encode an identical CDR3 as well. The chain is built from TRBV5-6 and TRBJ2-7; 7 bases align to TRBD1. This CDR3 contains 15 residues. V was pared by 3 bases and J by 2 bases, with 8 bases of the junction left unmatched. Germline values: CDR1 SGHDT, CDR2 YYEEEE. CDR3 DNA: TGTGCCAGCAGCTCCCCCAGGACAGGTCCCTACGAGCAGTACTTC. The encoded protein is CASSSPRTGPYEQYF. Based on the CDR3 plus reference TRBV5-6 and TRBJ2-7, the full variable domain is DAGVTQSPTHLIKTRGQQVTLRCSPKSGHDTVSWYQQALGQGPQFIFQYYEEEERQRGNFPDRFSGHQFPNYSSELNVNALLLGDSALYLCASSSPRTGPYEQYFGPGTRLTVT.

The V gene is TRBV7-6, the J gene TRBJ1-6, with TRBD1 as a possible D gene (5 bases). Trimming removed 0 bases at V and 3 bases at J, with 6 bases between. This CDR3 contains 15 residues. Germline V CDR1 and CDR2: SGHVS, FNYEAQ. The CDR3 protein is CASSLADSYNSPLHF. In nucleotides, the CDR3 is TGTGCCAGCAGCTTAGCCGACAGCTATAATTCACCCCTCCACTTT.

This sequence joins TRBV7-3 and TRBJ1-5; TRBD1 agrees at 7 bases. Germline lookup yields CDR1 SGHTA and CDR2 FQGTGA. The CDR3 loop spans 14 amino acids. Germline trimming cut 4 bases from V and 3 bases from J; bases unmatched to any gene: 3. The CDR3 is CASSSGQTNQPQHF. Here the CDR3 DNA reads TGTGCCAGCAGCTCGGGACAGACCAATCAGCCCCAGCATTTT.